The present entry profiles one T cell receptor beta chain with its context. Its antigen is unknown. Its ends do not fully match the called genes, so a read error is possible. Graves' hyperthyroidism without ophthalmopathy progression within 18 months was termed stable. Each patient was aged 18 to 65 and had newly diagnosed hyperthyroidism of under 2 months' duration. The source material, RNA transcripts, was used to amplify TCR beta CDR3 regions. The primer set for the first-round RT-PCR of the TCR CDR3 was HTBI. One entry per CDR3 protein results from TCRdb running MiXCR on the multiplex PCR reads. This sample has over 550,000 distinct CDR3 sequences; 16% occur once, and the top ten carry about 18%. The data were obtained in a study of T cells in Graves' hyperthyroidism and ophthalmopathy. General study points: Separating ophthalmopathy from stable hyperthyroidism was achieved by a 13 V-J model. The blood repertoire included most of the expanded thyroid clonotypes above 0.001.

CDR3 length equals 15 residues. CDR1 SGHNT and CDR2 YENEEA come from the germline V gene. Sequencing input: blood. The clonotype comes from a woman under 30 with Graves' hyperthyroidism. This chain uses TRBV11-3 with TRBJ1-6; no firm D call. CDR3: CASSRPEGGNSPPHF. The CDR3, as DNA: TGTGCCAGCAGCCGCCCAGAGGGTGGGAATTCACCCCCCCACTTT.